This TCR beta chain derives from a study of blood T cell repertoires in COVID-19. Study-level information: The United States, Italy and Spain were the sources of the acute and convalescent COVID-19 samples. T cells, B-cell-depleted T cells, or PBMCs provided the cDNA or gDNA that served as material.

The CDR3 totals 14 residues. V was trimmed by 7 bases and J by 6 bases, leaving 19 bases between them. CDR1 is SGHNT and CDR2 is YENEEA in the germline V gene. Those enrolled, adults aged about 18 to 89 years, came from 20 to 25 US areas. Authors' analysis steps: Estimated nucleated cell counts came from reference gene primer amplification. Profiled with immunoSEQ multiplex PCR; TCRdb holds only in-frame clones, not every one. V and J calls and clone size are given by that table; D and trimming were obtained from the DNA. This table holds roughly 520,000 clones, roughly 88% found once. The sample comprised PBMCs or T cells enriched from blood (not recorded which). The TCR comes from a middle-aged woman who had recovered from COVID-19. The chain links TRBV11-3 to TRBJ2-7; perhaps TRBD2 as D (6 bases). CDR3 DNA: TGTGCCAGCACCCAAGCGGGTGAGAGGATCGAGCAGTACTTC. This encodes CASTQAGERIEQYF.